Presented here are 3 T cell receptor beta chains from one specimen sequenced in a study of tumor-infiltrating lymphocytes in primary liver carcinoma. cDNA specific to TCR beta was made from around 530 ng of total RNA, with a constant-region primer employed for priming. A slightly modified ARM-PCR protocol with three nested multiplex PCR rounds produced these TCR beta libraries. Running approximately 10 cycles apiece, the first two PCR rounds relied on TRBV1-TRBV30 forward primers together with a C-beta reverse primer. Via MiXCR, TCRdb re-called the multiplex PCR reads, giving one row per CDR3 protein. The table records about 180,000 distinct CDR3 sequences, about 55% of them present only once. For blood RNA, unsorted whole blood served as the source, and germline DNA was extracted too. Sequencing was carried out using peripheral blood. The receptors here all came from a man aged 40-49 years with primary liver carcinoma and hepatitis B virus infection.

This clonotype was detected once. The junction differs from germline at one of its ends, possibly a read error. This chain joins TRBV29-1 and TRBJ2-7, with D perhaps TRBD1 (6 bases). The CDR3 is 11 residues long. Germline values: CDR1 SQVTM, CDR2 ANQGSEA. CDR3: CGVLSGHLEYF. The CDR3 DNA reads TGCGGCGTCCTGTCGGGACATCTGGAGTACTTC.

The chain recombines TRBV4-2 with TRBJ2-7; D call uncertain. The V end lost 3 bases, the J end lost 0 bases, and 6 bases lay between the germline ends. This CDR3 is 13 amino acids long. Germline CDR1 is LGHNA and CDR2 is YNFKEQ. The CDR3 protein is CASSHAGSYEQYF. The CDR3 nucleotides are TGTGCCAGCAGCCATGCTGGCTCCTACGAGCAGTACTTC.

The chain carries TRBV4-1 and TRBJ2-3; 12 positions agree with TRBD2. The V segment lost 5 bases and the J segment 7 bases; nucleotides outside the gene matches: 10. The CDR3 sequence is 16 residues long. Germline loops: CDR1 MGHRA, CDR2 YSYEKL. CDR3 coding DNA: TGCGCCAGCAGCTCTAAGACTAGCGGGAGCACGAATACGCAGTATTTT. Its protein is CASSSKTSGSTNTQYF.